This T cell receptor (beta chain) came from a study of vaccination effects on CD4 cells after COVID-19 (dated by TCRdb to between 2022 and 2023). Regarding the research as a whole: In the ViraFEST assay, PBMC were stimulated with viral peptide pools, and antigen-specific CD4+ T cell clonotypes were then identified by expansion using TCR sequencing. Cultures from other donors in the study were sequenced with the Oncomine TCR Beta short-read assay on an Illumina iSeq 100. The study compared SARS-CoV-2 spike-specific CD4+ TCR repertoires before and after mRNA vaccination in COVID-19 convalescent patients and infection-naive vaccine recipients. A total of nine to ten COVID-19 convalescent patients and a handful of SARS-CoV-2-naive healthy vaccine recipients were included in the full study. A few million PBMC per well were cultured with approximately 10 ug/ml peptides in IMDM containing approximately 4.7% human AB serum, around 10 IU/ml IL-2 and gentamicin. Participants received two doses of either the BNT162b2 or the mRNA-1273 mRNA SARS-CoV-2 vaccine. What the work shows at the level of the full study, not this receptor alone: Clones induced by infection and clones induced by vaccination both contracted markedly at late timepoints after vaccination, which fits with T cell responses waning over time. The study was limited by a small number of convalescent patients, and early post-infection timepoints were lacking. Among healthy vaccine recipients, nearly all vaccine-induced clones were SARS-CoV-2 mono-reactive, and just 1 of 255 was cross-reactive with common cold coronaviruses.

After less than 13 days of culture, CD4+ T cells were isolated with the EasySep CD4+ T cell isolation kit. None of the healthy vaccine recipients had a prior SARS-CoV-2 infection, which was confirmed by nucleocapsid antibody tests that came back negative both before and after vaccination. Half of the culture medium was replaced with fresh IL-2-containing medium on days 3 and 7. Unless noted otherwise, every peptide stimulation condition was cultured in triplicate wells. PBMC were separated from whole blood using Ficoll-Paque Plus gradient centrifugation and were then either cryopreserved at -140C or used fresh. Genomic DNA was extracted from cultured CD4+ T cells with the QIAamp micro DNA kit. CDR1 is given as LNHDA and CDR2 as SQIVND, both from the germline V gene (reference sequence). Trimming at the junction amounts to 6 bases on V and 7 bases on J, and the germline ends lie 7 bases apart. The CDR3 has 12 amino acids, counting the end cysteine and phenylalanine. Solely the CDR3 DNA is kept, with 36 bases framed from the first base.

With respect to this clone: It has no known antigen specificity. It has no much larger one-base neighbor in the sample; base qualities were not kept.

The library was obtained by the immunoSEQ multiplex PCR assay. DNA from the cultured, isolated CD4+ T cells was subjected to TCR beta CDR3 sequencing. Regarding the original processing steps: Non-productive TCR sequences were discarded, and reads were trimmed to the CDR3 region, with only CDR3s of 7 or more amino acids retained. The MANAFEST web app was used to identify antigen-specific clonotypes by comparing expansion in peptide wells with expansion in reference cultures. To be called positive, a clone needed expansion at FDR<0.05 compared with the reference and with all other wells, an odds ratio greater than 5, and a frequency greater than 0.1% in two replicate wells. A clonotype was called cross-reactive if it was significantly expanded both in SARS-CoV-2 spike wells and in at least one common cold coronavirus spike condition. Using the stringdist R package, CDR3 similarity was measured by Levenshtein distance, and unrooted trees were constructed with ape in R 3.6.1. As stored in TCRdb, this immuneACCESS dataset retains in-frame rearrangements with V and J assigned. A fraction of the clones does not appear; measured against another copy, unresolved V genes explain less than half of the discrepancy, and the remainder lacks a known reason. V and J calls and clone size are those listed in that table; D and trimming were worked out from the DNA. The sample data list 45,000 to 50,000 clones, and approximately 65% of these were observed just once. The top ten clonotypes cover approximately 5% of the sample.

In this chain, TRBV19 is recombined with TRBJ1-6; too little of a D gene remains to name it. Specimen: CD4+ T cells from PBMCs cultured without peptide, collected before COVID-19 vaccination. This sequence was found in a human donor who received a COVID-19 vaccine. Here is the DNA: TGTGCCAGTAGCGAGAAGAATTCACCCCTCCACTTT. Its translation is CASSEKNSPLHF.